Described below is a single TCR beta chain sequence and its context. Cohort assignment relied on participant-reported clinical history. A COVID-19 case had been met by exposed participants during the 2 weeks before study entry. Clones were read by immunoSEQ multiplex PCR, and TCRdb kept only the in-frame ones, dropping some. The sample comprises 110,000 to 150,000 clones, 84% of which are singletons, and under 2% rests with the top ten. Trimming pared 9 bases from V and 3 bases from J, leaving 10 bases between. The germline V gene has CDR1 KGHDR and CDR2 SFDVKD. This CDR3 has 12 amino acids. The sample is drawn from a study of blood T cell repertoires in COVID-19.

This chain connects TRBV24-1 to TRBJ1-2, with unresolved D. The receptor comes from a woman aged 18-29 years who had been exposed to COVID-19. Input material: PBMCs or T cells enriched from blood (not recorded which). The CDR3 DNA reads TGTGCCACCTCGGGTGCCGACTATGGCTACACCTTC. Amino acid sequence: CATSGADYGYTF.